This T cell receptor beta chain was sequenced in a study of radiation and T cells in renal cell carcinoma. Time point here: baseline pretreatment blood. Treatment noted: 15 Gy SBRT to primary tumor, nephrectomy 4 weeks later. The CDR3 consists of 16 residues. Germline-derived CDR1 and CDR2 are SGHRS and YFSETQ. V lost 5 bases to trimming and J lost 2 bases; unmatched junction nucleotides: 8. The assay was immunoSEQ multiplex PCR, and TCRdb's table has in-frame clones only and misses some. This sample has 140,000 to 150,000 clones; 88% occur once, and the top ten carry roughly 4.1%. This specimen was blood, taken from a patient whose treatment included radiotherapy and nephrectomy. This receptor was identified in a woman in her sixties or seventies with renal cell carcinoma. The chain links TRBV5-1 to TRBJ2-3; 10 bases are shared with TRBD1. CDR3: CASSGDRGSFTDTQYF. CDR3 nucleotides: TGCGCCAGCAGTGGGGACAGGGGTTCGTTCACAGATACGCAGTATTTT.